This paragraph reports one TCR beta chain. This record comes from a study of blood T cell repertoires in COVID-19. The data were produced by immunoSEQ multiplex PCR, yet TCRdb's version contains in-frame clones alone and is incomplete. The sample lists approximately 270,000 clones; about 80% were seen once. The germline CDR1 and CDR2 sequences are SGHTA and FQGNSA. Unmatched junction bases numbered 7, after V lost 3 bases and J lost 6 bases. This CDR3 is built from 16 residues. The chain is built from TRBV7-2 and TRBJ2-1, with TRBD2 matching 11 bases. The sequencing input was peripheral blood. This receptor was taken from a person between 65 and 80 years old with COVID-19, enrolled during active disease. The CDR3, as DNA: TGTGCCAGCAGCTTCGTCTCTAGCGGGGGGCGCAATGAGCAGTTCTTC. Protein sequence: CASSFVSSGGRNEQFF.